This entry lists 10 T cell receptor beta chains sequenced from one sample in a study of brain T cells in children with intractable seizures. As to time point: blood from clinic visit 5 months post-surgery; TSC patient then seizure free. TCRdb's table, derived via immunoSEQ multiplex PCR, lists solely in-frame clones and lacks some. The sample shows hundreds of thousands of clones, approximately 93% of them seen only once. The sequences come from peripheral blood, collected 4 to 6 months after surgery. Every receptor here comes from a boy under three years old with tuberous sclerosis and intractable seizures.

V and J are TRBV7-2 and TRBJ2-1; TRBD1 matches 7 bases. After removal of 0 bases from V and 4 bases from J, the junction contained 6 bases not matched to a gene. CDR3 length: 16 amino acids. Germline-derived CDR1 and CDR2 are SGHTA and FQGNSA. CDR3 amino acids: CASSLAGGDSYNEQFF. CDR3 DNA sequence: TGTGCCAGCAGCTTAGCAGGGGGCGACAGTTACAATGAGCAGTTCTTC.

Only one count was recorded for this clone. V is TRBV19 and J is TRBJ1-1, with 8 nucleotides matching TRBD1. This CDR3 has 14 residues. V trimming: 5 bases; J trimming: 5 bases; junction bases outside the gene matches: 7. From germline, CDR1 is LNHDA and CDR2 SQIVND (reference sequence). The CDR3 reads CASSRDRTQTEAFF. CDR3 nucleotides: TGTGCCAGTAGTCGGGACAGGACTCAGACTGAAGCTTTCTTT. Full variable domain (remainder filled in from reference TRBV19 and TRBJ1-1): DGGITQSPKYLFRKEGQNVTLSCEQNLNHDAMYWYRQDPGQGLRLIYYSQIVNDFQKGDIAEGYSVSREKKESFPLTVTSAQKNPTAFYLCASSRDRTQTEAFFGQGTRLTVV.

This chain connects TRBV19 to TRBJ1-1; the match to TRBD1 covers 7 bases. Germline CDR1 and CDR2: LNHDA and SQIVND (reference sequence). Trimming at V came to 5 bases and at J to 0 bases, leaving 6 bases not matched to a gene. This CDR3 contains 15 residues. CDR3 loop: CASSAMTGMNTEAFF. DNA of the CDR3: TGTGCCAGTAGTGCCATGACAGGGATGAACACTGAAGCTTTCTTT.

The V gene is TRBV20-1, the J gene TRBJ2-7, with D perhaps TRBD1 (5 bases). This CDR3 is built from 12 residues. V was cut by 3 bases and J by 0 bases, with 6 bases left in between. The germline CDR1 and CDR2 sequences are DFQATT and SNEGSKA (reference sequence). The CDR3, as DNA: TGCAGTGCTAGTGACAGCTCCTACGAGCAGTACTTC. It encodes CSASDSSYEQYF.

The CDR3 region is CASSLYGSSYFPPDNQPQHF. The CDR3 region has the DNA TGTGCCAGCAGCCTATACGGCTCCTCTTATTTTCCCCCGGACAATCAGCCCCAGCATTTT. The rearrangement uses TRBV28 and TRBJ1-5; D call uncertain. The germline V gene encodes CDR1 MDHEN and CDR2 SYDVKM. V was cut by 6 bases and J by 3 bases, with 30 bases left in between. This CDR3 is built from 20 residues.

The chain combines TRBV19 with TRBJ1-1, with a weak D call TRBD1 (5 bases). CDR1 is LNHDA, CDR2 SQIVND, per germline (reference sequence). Trimming left V 3 bases short and J 6 bases short, with 11 bases between. The CDR3 totals 13 residues. The chain's CDR3 is CASSIGDSPEAFF. The DNA for the CDR3 is TGTGCCAGTAGTATCGGGGACTCACCTGAAGCTTTCTTT.

Note on this clone: Compared with germline, one end of the junction differs, possibly owing to a read error. The chain employs TRBV5-1 and TRBJ2-3, with D unclear. CDR1 and CDR2 (germline): SGHRS, YFSETQ. CDR3 size: 14 residues. The CDR3 region is CASSLELITDTQYF. In DNA, the CDR3 is TGCGCCAGCAGTTTGGAGTTGATCACAGATACGCAGTATTTT.

This chain uses TRBV7-9 with TRBJ1-4; 7 positions agree with TRBD1. CDR3 length: 16 amino acids. CDR1 and CDR2 (germline): SEHNR, FQNEAQ (reference sequence). With V trimmed by 4 bases and J by 4 bases, 9 bases remained unmatched. CDR3 sequence: CASSSVRGPSNEKLFF. The CDR3, as DNA: TGTGCCAGCAGCTCCGTAAGGGGGCCTAGTAATGAAAAACTGTTTTTT.

The chain uses TRBV27 and TRBJ2-4; no definite D call. This CDR3 is 16 amino acids long. The germline gives CDR1 MNHEY, CDR2 SMNVEV (reference sequence). V lost 4 bases, J lost 0 bases, and 13 bases lay in between. The CDR3 DNA reads as TGTGCCAGCAGTTCTCCTGTCACCTTAGCCAAAAACATTCAGTACTTC. This gives the protein CASSSPVTLAKNIQYF.

The V call is TRBV5-4, the J call TRBJ2-1; 7 bases are shared with TRBD2. V trimming: 3 bases; J trimming: 2 bases; junction bases outside the gene matches: 5. The CDR3 contains 15 residues. Germline V gene data show CDR1 as SGHNT and CDR2 as YYREEE (reference sequence). The CDR3 region is CASSSLAEAYNEQFF. For the CDR3, the DNA is TGTGCCAGCAGCTCCCTAGCGGAGGCCTACAATGAGCAGTTCTTC.